This is a list of T cell receptor beta chains from one sample in a study of neurological immune-mediated disorders. TCRdb called the 5' RACE reads again in MiXCR, with one record for every CDR3 protein. The data contain tens of thousands of distinct CDR3 sequences, 3% to 4.5% of them singletons. Source material: PBMCs. These receptors were obtained from a man aged 30 to 39 with multiple sclerosis. Both conserved end residues are part of each CDR3.

v_call: TRBV6-5; j_call: TRBJ2-7; cdr3_aa: CASSYSKGFHEQYF
v_call: TRBV20-1; j_call: TRBJ2-6; cdr3_aa: CSARDPGIGANVLTF
v_call: TRBV7-2; j_call: TRBJ2-7; cdr3_aa: CATSGPSSYEQYF
v_call: TRBV15; j_call: TRBJ2-5; cdr3_aa: CATSRDQGNLSKYF
v_call: TRBV5-1; j_call: TRBJ2-2; cdr3_aa: CASSLVQENTGELFF
v_call: TRBV10-3; j_call: TRBJ2-7; cdr3_aa: CGATGSGSDEQYF
v_call: TRBV7-9; j_call: TRBJ2-7; cdr3_aa: CASSPRLAGDYEQYF
v_call: TRBV10-1; j_call: TRBJ1-5; cdr3_aa: CASSEDLGQPQNF
v_call: TRBV20-1; j_call: TRBJ2-2; cdr3_aa: CSAFSGRVNTGELFF
v_call: TRBV5-1; j_call: TRBJ1-2; cdr3_aa: CASSPGVIGDYGYTF
v_call: TRBV7-9; j_call: TRBJ2-5; cdr3_aa: CASSVPGLAGGSQETQYF
v_call: TRBV5-1; j_call: TRBJ2-7; cdr3_aa: CASSLGPPRGGGLPTYEQYF
v_call: TRBV20-1; j_call: TRBJ1-5; cdr3_aa: CSATSGTQPQHF
v_call: TRBV20-1; j_call: TRBJ2-6; cdr3_aa: CSARDAGAGANVLTF
v_call: TRBV20-1; j_call: TRBJ1-2; cdr3_aa: CSANQGVGYGYTF
v_call: TRBV5-1; j_call: TRBJ2-2; cdr3_aa: CASSGTTSWWDTGELFF
v_call: TRBV5-1; j_call: TRBJ2-7; cdr3_aa: CASSLEPPIYEQYF
v_call: TRBV20-1; j_call: TRBJ2-5; cdr3_aa: CSASDVVRGVEETQYF